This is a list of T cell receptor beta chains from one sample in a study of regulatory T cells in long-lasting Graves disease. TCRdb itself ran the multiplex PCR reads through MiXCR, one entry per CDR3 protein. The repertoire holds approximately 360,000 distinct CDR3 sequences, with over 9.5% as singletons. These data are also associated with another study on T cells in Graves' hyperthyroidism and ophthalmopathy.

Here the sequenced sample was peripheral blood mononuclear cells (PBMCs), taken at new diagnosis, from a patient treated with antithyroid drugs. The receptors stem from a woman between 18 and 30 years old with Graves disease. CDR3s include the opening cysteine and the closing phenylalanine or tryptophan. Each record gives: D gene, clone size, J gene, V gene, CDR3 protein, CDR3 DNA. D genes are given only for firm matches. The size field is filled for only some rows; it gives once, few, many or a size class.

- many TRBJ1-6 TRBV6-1 CASGQVNSPLHF TGTGCCAGCGGCCAGGTTAATTCACCCCTCCACTTT
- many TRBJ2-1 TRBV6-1 CASSHTYNEQFF TGTGCCAGCAGTCACACTTACAATGAGCAGTTCTTC
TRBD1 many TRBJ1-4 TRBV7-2 CASSSRDRGEKLFF TGTGCCAGCAGCTCCCGGGACAGGGGGGAAAAACTGTTTTTT
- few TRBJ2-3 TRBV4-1 CASSQDILAGTDTQYF TGCGCCAGCAGCCAAGATATCCTAGCAGGCACAGATACGCAGTATTTT
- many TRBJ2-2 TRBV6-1 CASTPGLQIYSGELFF TGTGCCAGCACCCCGGGACTCCAAATTTACTCCGGGGAGCTGTTTTTT
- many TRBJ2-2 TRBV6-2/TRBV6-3 CASSRLAARTRELFF TGTGCCAGCAGTCGTCTGGCGGCTAGGACCCGGGAGCTGTTTTTT
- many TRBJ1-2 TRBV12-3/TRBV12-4 CASSLKSEVSIVGGYTF TGTGCCAGCAGTTTGAAGTCGGAGGTGTCTATTGTAGGTGGCTACACCTTC
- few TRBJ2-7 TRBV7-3 CASSLVGGGGYEQYF TGTGCCAGCAGCTTGGTTGGAGGGGGGGGCTACGAGCAGTACTTC
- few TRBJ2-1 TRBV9 CASSGGRLSYNEQFF TGTGCCAGCAGCGGAGGCAGGCTCTCCTACAATGAGCAGTTCTTC
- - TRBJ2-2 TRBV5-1 CASSLAAGNTGELFF TGCGCCAGCAGCTTGGCTGCAGGGAACACCGGGGAGCTGTTTTTT
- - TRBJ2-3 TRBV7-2 CASSLSGGWSDTQYF TGTGCCAGCAGCTTGTCAGGGGGGTGGTCAGATACGCAGTATTTT
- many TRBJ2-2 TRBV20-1 CSASGALNTGELFF TGCAGTGCTAGCGGGGCGCTGAACACCGGGGAGCTGTTTTTT
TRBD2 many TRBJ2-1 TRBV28 CASSSQVSGKNEQFF TGTGCCAGCAGTTCCCAAGTAAGCGGGAAGAATGAGCAGTTCTTC
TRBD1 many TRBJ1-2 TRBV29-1 CSAERFGDRVYGYTF TGCAGCGCCGAAAGGTTCGGGGACAGGGTTTATGGCTACACCTTC